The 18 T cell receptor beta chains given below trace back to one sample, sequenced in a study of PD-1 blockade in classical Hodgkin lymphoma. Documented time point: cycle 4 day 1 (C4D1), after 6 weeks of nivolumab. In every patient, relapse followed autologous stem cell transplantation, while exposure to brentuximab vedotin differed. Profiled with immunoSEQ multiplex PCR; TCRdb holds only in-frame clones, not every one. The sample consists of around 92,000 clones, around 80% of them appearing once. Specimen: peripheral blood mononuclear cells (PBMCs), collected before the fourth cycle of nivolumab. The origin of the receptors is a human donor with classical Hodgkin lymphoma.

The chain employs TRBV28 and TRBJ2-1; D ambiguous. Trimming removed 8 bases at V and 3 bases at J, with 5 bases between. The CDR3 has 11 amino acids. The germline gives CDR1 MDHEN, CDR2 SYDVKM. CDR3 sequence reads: CASQGYNEQFF. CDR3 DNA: TGTGCCAGCCAAGGCTACAATGAGCAGTTCTTC. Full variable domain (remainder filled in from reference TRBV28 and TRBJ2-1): DVKVTQSSRYLVKRTGEKVFLECVQDMDHENMFWYRQDPGLGLRLIYFSYDVKMKEKGDIPEGYSVSREKKERFSLILESASTNQTSMYLCASQGYNEQFFGPGTRLTVL.

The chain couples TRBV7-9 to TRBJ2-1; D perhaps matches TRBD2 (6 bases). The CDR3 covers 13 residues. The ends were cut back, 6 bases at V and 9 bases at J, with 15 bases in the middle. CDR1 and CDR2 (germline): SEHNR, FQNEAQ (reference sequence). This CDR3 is CASSQMGGSEQFF. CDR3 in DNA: TGTGCCAGCAGTCAAATGGGGGGAAGTGAGCAGTTCTTC. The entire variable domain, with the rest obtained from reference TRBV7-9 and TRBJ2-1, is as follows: DTGVSQNPRHKITKRGQNVTFRCDPISEHNRLYWYRQTLGQGPEFLTYFQNEAQLEKSRLLSDRFSAERPKGSFSTLEIQRTEQGDSAMYLCASSQMGGSEQFFGPGTRLTVL.

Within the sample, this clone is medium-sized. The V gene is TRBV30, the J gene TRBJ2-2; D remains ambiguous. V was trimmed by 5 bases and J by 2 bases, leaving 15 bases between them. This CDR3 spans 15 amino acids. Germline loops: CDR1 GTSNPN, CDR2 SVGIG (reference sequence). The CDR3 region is CAWRRPAHNTGELFF. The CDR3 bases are TGTGCCTGGCGGCGCCCGGCTCATAACACCGGGGAGCTGTTTTTT.

The CDR3: CSATYHTEAFF. CDR3 coding DNA: TGCAGTGCTACTTACCACACTGAAGCTTTCTTT. The chain uses TRBV20-1 and TRBJ1-1; D is ambiguous. The germline V gene has CDR1 DFQATT and CDR2 SNEGSKA (reference sequence). This CDR3 contains 11 residues. V shed 4 bases and J shed 3 bases, with 6 bases lying between them.

CDR3 protein: CAWTLQVPSGEQFF. The DNA for the CDR3 is TGTGCCTGGACTCTACAGGTACCTTCGGGTGAGCAGTTCTTC. The chain joins TRBV30 to TRBJ2-1, with TRBD1 as a possible D gene (5 bases). This CDR3 is built from 14 residues. The V gene lost 4 bases and the J gene lost 9 bases, with 19 bases spanning the gap. Germline loops: CDR1 GTSNPN, CDR2 SVGIG (reference sequence). Combining the CDR3 with reference TRBV30 and TRBJ2-1 gives the whole variable domain SQTIHQWPATLVQPVGSPLSLECTVEGTSNPNLYWYRQAAGRGLQLLFYSVGIGQISSEVPQNLSASRPQDRQFILSSKKLLLSDSGFYLCAWTLQVPSGEQFFGPGTRLTVL.

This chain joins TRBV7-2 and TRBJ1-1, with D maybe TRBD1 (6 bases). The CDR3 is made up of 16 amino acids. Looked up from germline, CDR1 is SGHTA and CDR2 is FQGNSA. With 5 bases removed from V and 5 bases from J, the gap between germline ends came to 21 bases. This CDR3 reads CASSPPSPQGGTEAFF. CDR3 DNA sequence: TGTGCCAGCAGCCCGCCTTCACCACAGGGAGGGACTGAAGCTTTCTTT.

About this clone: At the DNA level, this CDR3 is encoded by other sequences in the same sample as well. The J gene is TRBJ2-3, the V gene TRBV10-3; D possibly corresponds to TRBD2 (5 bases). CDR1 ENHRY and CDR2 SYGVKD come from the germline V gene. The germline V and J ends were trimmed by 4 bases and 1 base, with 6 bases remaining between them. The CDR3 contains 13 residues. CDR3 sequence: CAISGGGTDTQYF. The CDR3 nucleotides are TGTGCCATCAGTGGGGGAGGCACAGATACGCAGTATTTT.

The CDR3 region has the DNA TGTGCCATCCGAAAGACGGGTGGGAGGAGCGGGACCCCCGGGGAGCTGTTTTTT. Amino acids: CAIRKTGGRSGTPGELFF. V usage is TRBV10-3 and J usage is TRBJ2-2, with 7 bases identical to TRBD2. Germline CDR1 and CDR2: ENHRY and SYGVKD. V lost 8 bases to trimming and J lost 6 bases; unmatched junction nucleotides: 21. This CDR3 is 18 amino acids long.

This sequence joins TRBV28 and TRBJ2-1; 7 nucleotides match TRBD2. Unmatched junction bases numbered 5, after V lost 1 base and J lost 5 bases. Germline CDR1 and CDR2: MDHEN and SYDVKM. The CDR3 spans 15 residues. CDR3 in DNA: TGTGCCAGCAGTTTATTGGCTAGCGGTAACAATGAGCAGTTCTTC. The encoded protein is CASSLLASGNNEQFF.

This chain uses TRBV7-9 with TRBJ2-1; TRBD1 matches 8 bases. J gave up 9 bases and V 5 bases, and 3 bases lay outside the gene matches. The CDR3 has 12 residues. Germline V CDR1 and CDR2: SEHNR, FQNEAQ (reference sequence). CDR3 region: CASSPGTGEQFF. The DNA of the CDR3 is TGTGCCAGCAGCCCGGGGACAGGTGAGCAGTTCTTC.

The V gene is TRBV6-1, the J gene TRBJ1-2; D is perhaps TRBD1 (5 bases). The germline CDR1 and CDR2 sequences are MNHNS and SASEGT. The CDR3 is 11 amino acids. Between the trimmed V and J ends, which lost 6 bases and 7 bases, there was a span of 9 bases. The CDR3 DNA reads TGTGCCAGCAGGGACGGGGCTGGCTACACCTTC. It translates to CASRDGAGYTF.

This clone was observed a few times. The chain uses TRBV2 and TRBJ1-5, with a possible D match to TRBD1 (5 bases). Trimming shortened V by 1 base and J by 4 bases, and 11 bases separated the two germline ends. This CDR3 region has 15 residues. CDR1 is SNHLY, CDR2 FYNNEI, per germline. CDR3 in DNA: TGTGCCAGCAGTGAAGGAGGGACGAGGAATCAGCCCCAGCATTTT. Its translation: CASSEGGTRNQPQHF.

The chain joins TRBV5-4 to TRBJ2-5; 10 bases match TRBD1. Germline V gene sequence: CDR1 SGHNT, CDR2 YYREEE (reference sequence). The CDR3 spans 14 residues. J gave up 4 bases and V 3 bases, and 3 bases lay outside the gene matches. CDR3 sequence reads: CASSSRDRGETQYF. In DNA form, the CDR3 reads TGTGCCAGCAGCTCCAGGGACAGGGGAGAGACCCAGTACTTC.

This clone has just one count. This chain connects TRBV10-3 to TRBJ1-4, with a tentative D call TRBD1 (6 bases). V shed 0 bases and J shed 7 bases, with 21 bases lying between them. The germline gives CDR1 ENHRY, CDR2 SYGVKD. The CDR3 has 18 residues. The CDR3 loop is CAISESNGRAGDTEKLFF. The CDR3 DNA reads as TGTGCCATCAGTGAGTCGAATGGTCGGGCGGGGGACACTGAAAAACTGTTTTTT.

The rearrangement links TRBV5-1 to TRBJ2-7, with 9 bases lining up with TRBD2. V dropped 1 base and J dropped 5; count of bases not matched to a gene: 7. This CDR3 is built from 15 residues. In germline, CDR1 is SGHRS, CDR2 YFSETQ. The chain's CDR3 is CASSLMGSGSNEQYF. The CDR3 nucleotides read TGCGCCAGCAGCTTGATGGGTAGCGGGAGTAACGAGCAGTACTTC.

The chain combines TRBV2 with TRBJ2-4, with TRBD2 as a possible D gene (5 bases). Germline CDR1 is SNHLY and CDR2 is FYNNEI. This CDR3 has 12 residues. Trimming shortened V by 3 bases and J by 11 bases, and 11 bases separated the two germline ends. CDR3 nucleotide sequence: TGTGCCAGCAGTGACTCTAGCTTAGTTCAGTACTTC. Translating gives CASSDSSLVQYF.

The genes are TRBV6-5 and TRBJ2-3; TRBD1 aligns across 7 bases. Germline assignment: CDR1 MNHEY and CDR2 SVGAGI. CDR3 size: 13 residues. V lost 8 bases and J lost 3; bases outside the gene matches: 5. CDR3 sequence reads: CASRQGVTDTQYF. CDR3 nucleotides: TGTGCCAGCCGCCAGGGGGTGACAGATACGCAGTATTTT.

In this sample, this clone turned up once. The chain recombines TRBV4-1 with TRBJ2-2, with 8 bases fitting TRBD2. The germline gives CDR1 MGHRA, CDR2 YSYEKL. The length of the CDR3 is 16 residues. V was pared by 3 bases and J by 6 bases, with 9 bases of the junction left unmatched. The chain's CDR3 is CASSHRVKLAAGELFF. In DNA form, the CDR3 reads TGCGCCAGCAGCCATCGGGTGAAACTAGCGGCCGGGGAGCTGTTTTTT.